This is a list of T cell receptor beta chains from one sample in a study of neoadjuvant nivolumab and ipilimumab in lung cancer. Assay used: immunoSEQ multiplex PCR; TCRdb lists only in-frame clones, some missing. The data show fewer than 40,000 clones, 85% to 90% seen once. The sample here was peripheral blood, taken before neoadjuvant nivolumab, alone or with ipilimumab. These TCRs come from an adult with non-small cell lung cancer. Each CDR3 is given with its conserved first and last residue. A D gene is named only where the DNA matches it firmly. Expanded clones are given a class, and other clones once, few, many or no size at all.

V	J	size	D	DNA	CDR3
TRBV18	TRBJ2-3	NA	TRBD2	TGTGCCAGCTCGTACCTAGCGGGAGAATCAGATACGCAGTATTTT	CASSYLAGESDTQYF
TRBV5-1	TRBJ1-2	NA	NA	TGCGCCAGCAGCACAACCGGGACAAGTGGTGTCTATGGCTACACCTTC	CASSTTGTSGVYGYTF
TRBV20-1	TRBJ2-7	NA	NA	TGCAGTGCTAGCTGGGGCTACGAGCAGTACTTC	CSASWGYEQYF
TRBV28	TRBJ2-7	NA	NA	TGTGCTACCTACGAGCAGTACTTC	CATYEQYF
TRBV5-1	TRBJ2-1	NA	TRBD2	TGCGCCAGCAGCCGGAGGGCCACTAGCGGGAGTAACAATGAGCAGTTCTTC	CASSRRATSGSNNEQFF
TRBV7-2	TRBJ2-7	NA	TRBD1	TGTGCCAGCAGCTTAGTTCGGACAGGGGCGATCGAGCAGTACTTC	CASSLVRTGAIEQYF
TRBV27	TRBJ1-2	NA	TRBD1	TGTGCCAGCAGTACACCGGGACAGCGGTTCCTGGGCTACACCTTC	CASSTPGQRFLGYTF
TRBV11-2	TRBJ2-5	once	TRBD1	TGTGCCAGCAGCAAACTCGACAGGGGAGATAGACAAGAGACCCAGTACTTC	CASSKLDRGDRQETQYF
TRBV18	TRBJ2-5	NA	TRBD1	TGTGCCAGCTCACTGGGACAGGGCCGGCTTGGGACCCAGTACTTC	CASSLGQGRLGTQYF
TRBV5-1	TRBJ1-1	NA	NA	TGCGCCAGCATCCCGGGCCCGGTGAACACTGAAGCTTTCTTT	CASIPGPVNTEAFF
TRBV7-9	TRBJ2-5	NA	NA	TGTGCCAGCAGCGCGCAGCAGGGGAAAGAAGAGACCCAGTACTTC	CASSAQQGKEETQYF
TRBV30	TRBJ2-5	NA	TRBD2	TGTGCCTGCACCCGACTAGCGGGGCCCCAAGAGACCCAGTACTTC	CACTRLAGPQETQYF
TRBV6-1	TRBJ1-4	NA	NA	TGTGCCAGCAGTGATCCTAATGAAAAACTGTTTTTT	CASSDPNEKLFF
TRBV11-2	TRBJ2-3	NA	NA	TGTGCCAGCAGCTTGATGACAGATACGCAGTATTTT	CASSLMTDTQYF
TRBV2	TRBJ2-7	NA	NA	TGTGCCAGCAGTGTACAGGGCACTGAGCAGTACTTC	CASSVQGTEQYF
TRBV30	TRBJ2-2	NA	TRBD1	TGTGCCTGGGAGACCGAGAGACAGGGGGCGCAAACCGGGGAGCTGTTTTTT	CAWETERQGAQTGELFF
TRBV5-6	TRBJ1-2	NA	NA	TGTGCCAGCAGCTTTGGTGTCGTTCAAGGGCATGGCTACACCTTC	CASSFGVVQGHGYTF
TRBV6-4	TRBJ2-1	NA	TRBD2	TGTGCCAGCAGTGATACGGGACTAGCGGGAGTAAATGAGCAGTTCTTC	CASSDTGLAGVNEQFF
TRBV2	TRBJ2-2	NA	NA	TGTGCCAGCAGTGGAGACTCTTCTTTGCTGTTTTTT	CASSGDSSLLFF
TRBV6-5	TRBJ2-7	few	TRBD2	TGTGCCAGCAGTTACGAAGCTAGCGGGAGGGGAAAGTACTTC	CASSYEASGRGKYF
TRBV6-5	TRBJ2-1	NA	TRBD2	TGTGCCGGACACATAGCGGGGTACTTTAATGAGCAGTTCTTC	CAGHIAGYFNEQFF
TRBV2	TRBJ1-5	NA	NA	TGTGCCAGCAGAAACCCTCTGCGGGGAATTGGTCAGCCCCAGCATTTT	CASRNPLRGIGQPQHF
TRBV4-1	TRBJ2-3	NA	NA	TGCGCCAGCAGCCAAGAATGGGCCTTGCCCTATTCGGGCACAGATACGCAGTATTTT	CASSQEWALPYSGTDTQYF
TRBV9	TRBJ1-1	NA	NA	TGTGCCAGCAGCGCTCCAGGGAAAGGGGAGACTGAAGCTTTCTTT	CASSAPGKGETEAFF
TRBV5-1	TRBJ2-7	NA	NA	TGCGCCAGCAGCCCACGCGGACCAGCAAGGGAAGAGCAGTACTTC	CASSPRGPAREEQYF
TRBV18	TRBJ1-5	once	NA	TGTGCCAGCTCACCACCAACCATGGGACGGTTAAATCAGCCCCAGCATTTT	CASSPPTMGRLNQPQHF
TRBV5-8	TRBJ2-5	few	TRBD1	TGTGCCAGCAGAATGGGACAGGCCGAAGAGACCCAGTACTTC	CASRMGQAEETQYF
TRBV18	TRBJ2-7	NA	TRBD2	TGTGCCAGCTCACCATTTCCCGGGCGGCGGGGGGACTACGAGCAGTACTTC	CASSPFPGRRGDYEQYF
TRBV5-4	TRBJ2-3	NA	TRBD2	TGTGCCAGCAGCCGAAAGCGGGAGGCGGCAGATACGCAGTATTTT	CASSRKREAADTQYF
TRBV9	TRBJ2-5	few	NA	TGTGCCAGCAGCCCATGGTGGGCTCAGCAAGAGACCCAGTACTTC	CASSPWWAQQETQYF
TRBV28	TRBJ2-7	NA	NA	TGTGCCAGCAGGCACTCCTCCTACGAGCAGTACTTC	CASRHSSYEQYF
TRBV28	TRBJ2-2	NA	TRBD1	TGTGCCAGCAGTACCGCCGGGACAGGGGCAGACGGGGAGCTGTTTTTT	CASSTAGTGADGELFF
TRBV19	TRBJ2-3	NA	NA	TGTGCCAGTAGTATTGGGGGGCCAATGATCACAGATACGCAGTATTTT	CASSIGGPMITDTQYF
TRBV7-8	TRBJ2-7	NA	NA	TGTGCCAGCAGCGTTGGGGATGAAAGTAGCGAGCTATACGAGCAGTACTTC	CASSVGDESSELYEQYF
TRBV29-1	TRBJ2-2	NA	TRBD1	TGCGCAGGGGACAGATACACCGGGGAGCTGTTTTTT	CAGDRYTGELFF
TRBV6-5	TRBJ2-3	NA	TRBD1	TGTGCCAGCAGCGTGACAGGGAGCACAGATACGCAGTATTTT	CASSVTGSTDTQYF
TRBV19	TRBJ2-2	NA	TRBD1	TGTGCCAGTAGGCCCGGACAGGGGGTGGCCGGGGAGCTGTTTTTT	CASRPGQGVAGELFF
TRBV5-1	TRBJ2-7	NA	NA	TGCGCCAGCAGCTTGAGTCGCAGAGAGCAGTACTTC	CASSLSRREQYF
TRBV5-6	TRBJ1-2	NA	NA	TGTGCCAGCAGCCCGGAGGCAGGGCAAACTAACTATGGCTACACCTTC	CASSPEAGQTNYGYTF
TRBV28	TRBJ2-2	NA	TRBD2	TGTGCCAGCGAGACCGGGACTAGCGGGAGGGATGATTATGGGGAGCTGTTTTTT	CASETGTSGRDDYGELFF
TRBV28	TRBJ2-3	NA	TRBD2	TGTGCCAGCAGCCTACGACCTGGACTAGCAAGCACAGATACGCAGTATTTT	CASSLRPGLASTDTQYF
TRBV9	TRBJ2-5	NA	TRBD1	TGTGCCAGCAGCGTAACCGGGACAGGAGAGTGGGAGACCCAGTACTTC	CASSVTGTGEWETQYF
TRBV7-9	TRBJ2-7	NA	NA	TGTGCCATCGCTAGCAGGAGGTCCTACGAGCAGTACTTC	CAIASRRSYEQYF
TRBV9	TRBJ2-5	once	TRBD2	TGTGCCAGCAGCGCATTCCGACTAGCAGAGACCCAGTACTTC	CASSAFRLAETQYF
TRBV7-2	TRBJ1-1	NA	NA	TGTGCCAGCAGCAAACAGGGTAAAACTGAAGCTTTCTTT	CASSKQGKTEAFF
TRBV7-8	TRBJ2-1	NA	NA	TGTGCCAGCAGCTTAGTAGCGCTCAGAGGGAATGAGCAGTTCTTC	CASSLVALRGNEQFF
TRBV9	TRBJ2-7	few	NA	TGTGCCAGCAGCGTAGAGTGTAGGCGTAGCTCCTACGAGCAGTACTTC	CASSVECRRSSYEQYF
TRBV10-2	TRBJ2-1	once	TRBD1	TGCGCCAGCAGGGTAGGGGACAGTGAGCAGTTCTTC	CASRVGDSEQFF
TRBV19	TRBJ2-7	NA	NA	TGTGCCAGTAGTATCGCCGGGACAAACGAAATCGAGCAGTACTTC	CASSIAGTNEIEQYF
TRBV18	TRBJ1-1	NA	TRBD1	TGTGCCAGCTCACCACCCATCGCAGGGGGCAACACTGAAGCTTTCTTT	CASSPPIAGGNTEAFF
TRBV6-6	TRBJ2-7	NA	NA	TGTGCCAGCACACGGGACTCTGGCATTTACGAGCAGTACTTC	CASTRDSGIYEQYF
TRBV29-1	TRBJ1-2	few	NA	TGCAGCGTACCCATGGGGGCGGTGGATCGCGGCTACACCTTC	CSVPMGAVDRGYTF
TRBV6-1	TRBJ1-2	NA	NA	TGTGCCACCGGGGCAGGCACCTACTATGGCTACACCTTC	CATGAGTYYGYTF
TRBV6-5	TRBJ2-7	NA	NA	TGTGCCAGCAGACCCGACGATACCTACGAGCAGTACTTC	CASRPDDTYEQYF
TRBV28	TRBJ2-5	NA	TRBD2	TGTGCCAGCAGTTTAATTGGTTCGGGGAGGGGAAGCCAAGAGACCCAGTACTTC	CASSLIGSGRGSQETQYF